What follows describes a single TCR beta chain. Generated by immunoSEQ multiplex PCR, the TCRdb table keeps only in-frame clones and is missing some. The sample lists about 39,000 clones, 70% to 85% occurring once. V lost 3 bases and J 1 base, leaving 7 bases between the germline ends. Germline V gene lookup returns CDR1 SGDLS and CDR2 YYNGEE. The CDR3 is made up of 14 amino acids. The data derive from a study of PD-1 blockade in classical Hodgkin lymphoma. Time point noted: cycle 4 day 1 (C4D1), after 6 weeks of nivolumab. Each patient relapsed following autologous stem cell transplantation, and prior brentuximab vedotin exposure differed.

The rearrangement joins TRBV9 to TRBJ2-2, with a weak D call TRBD1 (6 bases). The clonotype comes from a human donor with classical Hodgkin lymphoma. The sequences come from peripheral blood mononuclear cells (PBMCs), collected before the fourth cycle of nivolumab. The CDR3 DNA is TGTGCCAGCAGCGAGGGACAGAACACCGGGGAGCTGTTTTTT. Its protein product is CASSEGQNTGELFF.